Shown below are 19 T cell receptor beta chains from a single sample sequenced in a study of beta chain features in type 1 diabetes. All of the isolated RNA was reverse transcribed, so expressed TCRB transcripts were sequenced. The protocol was immunoSEQ multiplex PCR, while the TCRdb copy is restricted to in-frame clones and leaves out a portion. The sample shows 970,000 or so clones, 15% to 20% of them seen only once. The sequencing input was naive CD4+ T cells from blood. The receptors were gathered from a woman aged 18-29 years in good health.

In this sample, this clone turned up a few times. This chain links TRBV4-3 with TRBJ2-4; 9 positions agree with TRBD2. Trimming removed 4 bases from V and 1 base from J; junction bases left unmatched: 5. The CDR3 has 16 amino acids. Per germline, CDR1 LGHNA and CDR2 YSLEER. CDR3 in DNA: TGCGCCAGCAGCCCTCGAGCGGGAGGTGCCAAAAACATTCAGTACTTC. This translates into CASSPRAGGAKNIQYF.

This clone was seen only a few times. The chain combines TRBV15 with TRBJ2-1; TRBD1 matches at 7 bases. CDR3 length: 15 residues. Germline CDR1 and CDR2: LNHNV and YYDKDF (reference sequence). V trimming: 3 bases; J trimming: 4 bases; junction bases outside the gene matches: 6. As DNA, the CDR3 is TGTGCCACCAGCAGGGGGGACAGCAAGTACAATGAGCAGTTCTTC. It yields the protein CATSRGDSKYNEQFF.

The CDR3 nucleotides are TGCGCCAGCAGCCAAGCTACTAGCGGGAACAATGAGCAGTTCTTC. It is translated as CASSQATSGNNEQFF. The chain uses TRBV4-3 and TRBJ2-1, with 10 bases lining up with TRBD2. The CDR3 consists of 15 residues. Trimming removed 1 base from V and 5 bases from J; junction bases left unmatched: 2. Germline lookup yields CDR1 LGHNA and CDR2 YSLEER.

This chain links TRBV7-2 with TRBJ1-2, with D possibly being TRBD1 (5 bases). Germline assignment: CDR1 SGHTA and CDR2 FQGNSA. Trimming shortened V by 5 bases and J by 6 bases, and 13 bases separated the two germline ends. The CDR3 loop spans 13 amino acids. The CDR3 DNA reads TGTGCCAGCAGCCGCAGTGCAGGGCATGGCTACACCTTC. This sequence encodes CASSRSAGHGYTF.

Only a few counts were recorded for this clone. The J gene is TRBJ2-3, the V gene TRBV19, with D tentatively TRBD1 (6 bases). V lost 4 bases to trimming and J lost 4 bases, with 9 bases between them. The CDR3 consists of 13 residues. Germline CDR1 and CDR2: LNHDA and SQIVND (reference sequence). The CDR3 nucleotides are TGTGCCAGTAGTAGCAGGGGAGCAGATACGCAGTATTTT. Translating it yields CASSSRGADTQYF.

The rearrangement uses TRBV28 and TRBJ1-5; TRBD1 matches at 7 bases. The germline gives CDR1 MDHEN, CDR2 SYDVKM. This CDR3 spans 16 amino acids. J lost 1 base, V lost 0 bases, and 3 bases had no gene match. The CDR3, as DNA: TGTGCCAGCAGTTTATGGACAGGGACGAGCAATCAGCCCCAGCATTTT. It encodes CASSLWTGTSNQPQHF.

The chain employs TRBV5-4 and TRBJ2-1, with 7 positions matching TRBD1. The CDR3 totals 16 residues. CDR1 and CDR2 from the germline V gene are SGHNT and YYREEE (reference sequence). V lost 0 bases, J lost 5 bases, and 8 bases stayed unmatched. The CDR3, as DNA: TGTGCCAGCAGCTTGGTCCCTTCAGGGGGAGACAATGAGCAGTTCTTC. Its protein product is CASSLVPSGGDNEQFF.

This clone was observed a handful of times. The chain couples TRBV7-9 to TRBJ1-4, with 7 bases identical to TRBD1. V shed 1 base, J shed 4 bases, and the junction held 9 bases outside the gene matches. The CDR3 contains 17 residues. CDR1 is SEHNR and CDR2 is FQNEAQ in the germline V gene (reference sequence). In DNA, the CDR3 is TGTGCCAGCAGCTTAGGTCGGACAGGCCGACTTAATGAAAAACTGTTTTTT. It specifies CASSLGRTGRLNEKLFF.

The V gene is TRBV15, the J gene TRBJ1-4; D uncertain. CDR3 length: 19 amino acids. V shed 6 bases and J shed 7 bases, with 30 bases lying between them. The germline gives CDR1 LNHNV, CDR2 YYDKDF (reference sequence). The CDR3 DNA is TGTGCCACCAGTTCAGAAAGCGTAAGGACGCCGAGAACGGGTGAAAAACTGTTTTTT. Its translation is CATSSESVRTPRTGEKLFF.

The rearrangement uses TRBV2 and TRBJ1-5; 7 nucleotides match TRBD1. Unmatched junction bases numbered 5, after V lost 6 bases and J lost 3 bases. This CDR3 has 14 residues. CDR1 is SNHLY and CDR2 is FYNNEI in the germline V gene. The CDR3 bases are TGTGCCAGCAGGGAAACAGGGGCCAATCAGCCCCAGCATTTT. Translated: CASRETGANQPQHF. Drawing the rest from reference TRBV2 and TRBJ1-5, the complete variable domain is EPEVTQTPSHQVTQMGQEVILRCVPISNHLYFYWYRQILGQKVEFLVSFYNNEISEKSEIFDDQFSVERPDGSNFTLKIRSTKLEDSAMYFCASRETGANQPQHFGDGTRLSIL.

This clone turned up a few times. V is TRBV11-2 and J is TRBJ2-1; D possibly corresponds to TRBD1 (5 bases). V lost 2 bases to trimming and J lost 2 bases, with 13 bases between them. From germline, CDR1 is SGHAT and CDR2 FQNNGV. The CDR3 has 16 residues. CDR3: CASSLSKDNPYNEQFF. The CDR3 DNA is TGTGCCAGCAGCTTATCTAAGGACAACCCCTACAATGAGCAGTTCTTC.

There are a few counts of this clone. This sequence joins TRBV7-2 and TRBJ2-6, with D unclear. Deletions cut 1 base from V and 4 bases from J, with 8 bases between. The germline V gene encodes CDR1 SGHTA and CDR2 FQGNSA. The length of the CDR3 is 15 residues. The CDR3 nucleotides read TGTGCCAGCAGCTTAGGGCAGCCCGGGGCCAACGTCCTGACTTTC. Amino acids: CASSLGQPGANVLTF. The whole variable domain, filled in from reference TRBV7-2 and TRBJ2-6, reads GAGVSQSPSNKVTEKGKDVELRCDPISGHTALYWYRQSLGQGLEFLIYFQGNSAPDKSGLPSDRFSAERTGGSVSTLTIQRTQQEDSAVYLCASSLGQPGANVLTFGAGSRLTVL.

The gene calls are TRBV6-6 and TRBJ2-3; either TRBD1 or TRBD2 may supply D (5 bases each). This CDR3 contains 12 residues. Between the trimmed V and J ends, which lost 6 bases and 6 bases, there was a span of 10 bases. Looked up from germline, CDR1 is MNHNY and CDR2 is SVGAGI (reference sequence). The CDR3 bases are TGTGCCAGCAGGCCGGGGCAGGATACGCAGTATTTT. This gives the protein CASRPGQDTQYF.

This clone showed up just a few times. The chain carries TRBV5-1 and TRBJ2-1, with a weak D call TRBD2 (5 bases). The CDR3 loop spans 14 amino acids. Germline V gives CDR1 SGHRS, CDR2 YFSETQ. Trimming pared 5 bases from V and 7 bases from J, leaving 16 bases between. The CDR3 spells CASSEGIEVNEQFF. Here the CDR3 DNA reads TGCGCCAGCAGTGAGGGAATAGAGGTGAATGAGCAGTTCTTC.

This clone was counted only a few times. CDR3 protein: CASSPLTGDYTEAFF. The CDR3 region has the DNA TGTGCCAGCAGCCCCCTGACAGGGGATTACACTGAAGCTTTCTTT. The chain couples TRBV7-8 to TRBJ1-1; TRBD1 agrees at 8 bases. V lost 5 bases, J lost 3 bases, and 8 bases stayed unmatched. There are 15 residues in the CDR3. Germline CDR1 is SGHVS and CDR2 is FQNEAQ.

The DNA for the CDR3 is TGTGCCACCAGCAGCGCCGGGGGCAATCAGCCCCAGCATTTT. Encoded protein: CATSSAGGNQPQHF. The genes are TRBV15 and TRBJ1-5; D is unresolved. The CDR3 has 14 amino acids. Germline V CDR1 and CDR2: LNHNV, YYDKDF (reference sequence). The V end was cut by 3 bases, the J end by 2 bases, with 8 bases between.

This clone was detected only a few times. The chain carries TRBV2 and TRBJ2-5; 7 bases line up with TRBD1. Losses at the gene ends were 4 bases for V and 2 bases for J; bases not matched to a gene: 4. CDR1 is SNHLY and CDR2 is FYNNEI in the germline V gene. The CDR3 covers 14 residues. CDR3 in amino acids: CASSGQGSQETQYF. DNA for the CDR3: TGTGCCAGCAGTGGACAGGGCTCACAAGAGACCCAGTACTTC.

This clone has only a few counts. The CDR3 loop is CASSLTRAGASYNEQFF. The DNA for the CDR3 is TGTGCCAGCAGCTTAACGCGAGCGGGAGCCTCCTACAATGAGCAGTTCTTC. The chain carries TRBV7-3 and TRBJ2-1; TRBD2 agrees at 8 bases. Trimming cost V 0 bases and J 0 bases; bases outside gene matches: 4. The CDR3 is 17 amino acids. Germline values: CDR1 SGHTA, CDR2 FQGTGA.

This chain links TRBV5-1 with TRBJ2-3; 7 nucleotides agree with TRBD1. CDR3 size: 15 residues. V was pared by 1 base and J by 3 bases, with 5 bases of the junction left unmatched. In germline, CDR1 is SGHRS, CDR2 YFSETQ. CDR3 nucleotide sequence: TGCGCCAGCAGCTTGTGGGGACAGCATACAGATACGCAGTATTTT. Translated, it gives CASSLWGQHTDTQYF.